This T cell receptor (beta chain) comes out of a study of cytomegalovirus exposure and HLA in healthy donors. Notes on the study in general: Other equally common chains were less clonally expanded than HLA-associated TCR beta chains, a later analysis showed. Analyses of presence and absence presupposed an approximately uniform sequencing depth across donors. Among TCR beta chains, those listed as cytomegalovirus-associated numbered fewer than 200.

V lost 5 bases and J lost 6, with 6 bases in between. Germline-derived CDR1 and CDR2 are MNHNS and SASEGT. The CDR3 has 11 amino acids. The PCR employed 60 Vbeta primers together with 13 Jbeta primers. Sequencing used immunoSEQ multiplex PCR; TCRdb keeps in-frame clones, though not all of them. The table includes 90,000 to 120,000 clones, around 60% detected once. Regarding this clone: Its antigen is not known.

The chain uses TRBV6-1 and TRBJ2-3; no firm D call. The specimen sequenced was PBMCs. This TCR was sampled from a man aged 25 to 40 in good health and CMV-seropositive. CDR3 in DNA: TGTGCCAGCAGTTCCATTGATACGCAGTATTTT. This translates into CASSSIDTQYF.